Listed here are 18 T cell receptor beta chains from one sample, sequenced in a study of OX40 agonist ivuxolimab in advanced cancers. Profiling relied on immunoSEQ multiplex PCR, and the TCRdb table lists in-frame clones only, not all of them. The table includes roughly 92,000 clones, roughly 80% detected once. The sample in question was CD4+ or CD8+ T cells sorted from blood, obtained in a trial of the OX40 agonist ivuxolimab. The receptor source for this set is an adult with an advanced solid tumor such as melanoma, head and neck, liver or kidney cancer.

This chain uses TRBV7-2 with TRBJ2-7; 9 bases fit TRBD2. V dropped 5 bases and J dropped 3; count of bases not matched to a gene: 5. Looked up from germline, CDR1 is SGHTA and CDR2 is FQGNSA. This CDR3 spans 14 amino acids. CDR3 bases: TGTGCCAGCAGCCTTAGCGGGAGTGTCTACGAGCAGTACTTC. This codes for CASSLSGSVYEQYF.

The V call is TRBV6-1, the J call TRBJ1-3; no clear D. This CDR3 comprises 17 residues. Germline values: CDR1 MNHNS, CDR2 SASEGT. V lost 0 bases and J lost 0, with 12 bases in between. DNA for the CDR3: TGTGCCAGCAGTGAAGCCCGCGCGTGGTCCTCTGGAAACACCATATATTTT. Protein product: CASSEARAWSSGNTIYF.

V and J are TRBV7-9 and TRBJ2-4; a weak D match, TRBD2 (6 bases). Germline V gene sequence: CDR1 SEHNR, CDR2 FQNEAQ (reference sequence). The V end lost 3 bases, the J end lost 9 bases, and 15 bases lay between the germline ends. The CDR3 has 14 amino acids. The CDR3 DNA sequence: TGTGCCAGCAGCTTGGGGGACTCGAGGGCCATTCAGTACTTC. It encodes CASSLGDSRAIQYF. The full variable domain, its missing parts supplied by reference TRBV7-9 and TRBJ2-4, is DTGVSQNPRHKITKRGQNVTFRCDPISEHNRLYWYRQTLGQGPEFLTYFQNEAQLEKSRLLSDRFSAERPKGSFSTLEIQRTEQGDSAMYLCASSLGDSRAIQYFGAGTRLSVL.

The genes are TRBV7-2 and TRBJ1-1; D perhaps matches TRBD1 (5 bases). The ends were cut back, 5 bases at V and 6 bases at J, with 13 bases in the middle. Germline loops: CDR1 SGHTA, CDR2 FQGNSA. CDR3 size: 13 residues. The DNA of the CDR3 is TGTGCCAGCAGCCAGTGGGGGGGTGCTGAAGCTTTCTTT. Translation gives CASSQWGGAEAFF.

As DNA, the CDR3 is TGTGCCAGCAGTTACTCTCACGGGACCACTGAAGCTTTCTTT. Translated: CASSYSHGTTEAFF. The chain employs TRBV6-6 and TRBJ1-1; D might be TRBD1 (5 bases). The germline CDR1 and CDR2 sequences are MNHNY and SVGAGI (reference sequence). CDR3 length equals 14 residues. V was pared by 0 bases and J by 4 bases, with 9 bases between.

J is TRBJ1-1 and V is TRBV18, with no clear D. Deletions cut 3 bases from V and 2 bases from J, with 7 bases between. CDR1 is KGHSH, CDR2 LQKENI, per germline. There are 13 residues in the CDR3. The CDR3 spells CASSPPRNTEAFF. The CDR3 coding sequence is TGTGCCAGCTCACCCCCCCGAAACACTGAAGCTTTCTTT.

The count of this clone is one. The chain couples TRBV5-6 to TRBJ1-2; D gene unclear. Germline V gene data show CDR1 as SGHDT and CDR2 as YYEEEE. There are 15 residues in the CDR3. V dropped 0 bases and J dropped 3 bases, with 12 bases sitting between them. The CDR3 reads CASSLERGWDYGYTF. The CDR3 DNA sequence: TGTGCCAGCAGCTTGGAGCGGGGATGGGACTATGGCTACACCTTC. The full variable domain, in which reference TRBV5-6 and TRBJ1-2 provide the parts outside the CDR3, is DAGVTQSPTHLIKTRGQQVTLRCSPKSGHDTVSWYQQALGQGPQFIFQYYEEEERQRGNFPDRFSGHQFPNYSSELNVNALLLGDSALYLCASSLERGWDYGYTFGSGTRLTVV.

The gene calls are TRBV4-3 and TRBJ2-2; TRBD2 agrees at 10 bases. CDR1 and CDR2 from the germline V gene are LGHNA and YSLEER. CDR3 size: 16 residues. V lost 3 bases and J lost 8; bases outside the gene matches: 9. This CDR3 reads CASSQASGGAEGELFF. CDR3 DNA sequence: TGCGCCAGCAGCCAGGCCAGCGGGGGGGCCGAGGGGGAGCTGTTTTTT.

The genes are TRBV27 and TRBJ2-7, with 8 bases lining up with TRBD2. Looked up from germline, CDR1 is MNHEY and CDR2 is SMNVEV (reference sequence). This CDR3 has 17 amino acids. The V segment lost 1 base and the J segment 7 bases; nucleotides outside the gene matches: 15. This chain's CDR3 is CASSLFGRVTTTGEQYF. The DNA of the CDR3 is TGTGCCAGCAGTTTATTCGGGAGGGTCACGACTACGGGGGAGCAGTACTTC.

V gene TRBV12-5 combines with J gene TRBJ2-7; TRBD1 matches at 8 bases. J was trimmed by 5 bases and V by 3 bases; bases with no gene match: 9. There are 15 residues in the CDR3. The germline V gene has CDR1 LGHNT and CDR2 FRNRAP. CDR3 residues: CASGLWTGLGNEQYF. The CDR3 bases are TGTGCTAGTGGTTTATGGACAGGGCTAGGCAACGAGCAGTACTTC.

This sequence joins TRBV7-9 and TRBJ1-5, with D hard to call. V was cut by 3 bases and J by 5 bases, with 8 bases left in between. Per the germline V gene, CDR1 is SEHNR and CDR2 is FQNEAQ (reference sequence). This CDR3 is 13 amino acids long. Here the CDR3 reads CASSLALDQPQHF. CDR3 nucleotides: TGTGCCAGCAGCTTGGCCCTCGATCAGCCCCAGCATTTT. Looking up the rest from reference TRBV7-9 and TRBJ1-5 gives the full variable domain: DTGVSQNPRHKITKRGQNVTFRCDPISEHNRLYWYRQTLGQGPEFLTYFQNEAQLEKSRLLSDRFSAERPKGSFSTLEIQRTEQGDSAMYLCASSLALDQPQHFGDGTRLSIL.

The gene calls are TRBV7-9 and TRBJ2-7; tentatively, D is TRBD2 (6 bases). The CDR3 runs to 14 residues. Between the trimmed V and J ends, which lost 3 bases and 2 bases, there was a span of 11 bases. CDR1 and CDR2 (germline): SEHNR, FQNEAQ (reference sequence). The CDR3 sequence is CASSFRLDPYEQYF. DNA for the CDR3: TGTGCCAGCAGCTTTCGACTAGATCCCTACGAGCAGTACTTC.

Here the CDR3 reads CASSLTGGYEQYF. The DNA of the CDR3 is TGCGCCAGCAGCTTGACAGGGGGCTACGAGCAGTACTTC. This rearrangement joins TRBV5-1 to TRBJ2-5; 8 positions agree with TRBD1. The J call may be faulty, since TRBJ2-7 better matches the DNA end. Germline CDR1 is SGHRS and CDR2 is YFSETQ. This CDR3 spans 13 amino acids.

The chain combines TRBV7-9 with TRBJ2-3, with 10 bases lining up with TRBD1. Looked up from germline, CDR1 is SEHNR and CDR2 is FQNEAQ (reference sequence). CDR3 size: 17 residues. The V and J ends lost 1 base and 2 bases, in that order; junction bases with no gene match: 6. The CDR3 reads CASSLGTGTGVTDTQYF. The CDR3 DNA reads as TGTGCCAGCAGCTTAGGGACCGGGACAGGGGTCACAGATACGCAGTATTTT.

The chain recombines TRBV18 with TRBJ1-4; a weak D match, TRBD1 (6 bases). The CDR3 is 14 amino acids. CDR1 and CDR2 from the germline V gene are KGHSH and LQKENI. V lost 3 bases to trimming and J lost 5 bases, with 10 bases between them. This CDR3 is CASSPRQGNEKLFF. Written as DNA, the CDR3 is TGTGCCAGCTCACCTCGGCAGGGGAATGAAAAACTGTTTTTT.

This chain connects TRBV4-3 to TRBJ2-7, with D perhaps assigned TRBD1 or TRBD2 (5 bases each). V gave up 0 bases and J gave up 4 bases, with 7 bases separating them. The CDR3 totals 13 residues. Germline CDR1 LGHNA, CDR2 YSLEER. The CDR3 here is CASSQDWGYEQYF. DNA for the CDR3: TGCGCCAGCAGCCAAGATTGGGGGTACGAGCAGTACTTC.

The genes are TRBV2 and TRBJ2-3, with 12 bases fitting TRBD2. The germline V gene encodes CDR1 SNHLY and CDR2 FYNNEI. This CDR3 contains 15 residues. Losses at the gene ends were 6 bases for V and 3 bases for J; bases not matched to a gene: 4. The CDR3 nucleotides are TGTGCCAGCAGGTCGACTAGCGGGGGTACAGATACGCAGTATTTT. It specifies CASRSTSGGTDTQYF.

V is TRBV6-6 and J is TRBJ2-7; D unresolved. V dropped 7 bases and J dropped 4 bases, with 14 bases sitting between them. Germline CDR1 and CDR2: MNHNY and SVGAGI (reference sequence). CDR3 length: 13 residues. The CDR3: CASNPTRQYEQYF. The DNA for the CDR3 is TGTGCCAGCAACCCCACCCGTCAATACGAGCAGTACTTC.